This T cell receptor beta chain is drawn from a study of T cell repertoires in cytomegalovirus infection (dated by TCRdb to the late 2010s). As for the study more broadly: Because public TCR beta signatures pointed to carriage of CMV infection together with the matching HLA type, the HLA type of each donor mattered for the analysis.

Study-wide conclusions, independent of this receptor: The ex vivo response was dominated by HLA-C-restricted CMV-specific TCR beta clonotypes, and the single most frequent clonotype in two of eight donors was supplied by these HLA-C-restricted clonotypes. Carriers of CMV infection plus the relevant HLA type were discriminated by the cumulative frequency of public TCR beta family members in the study cohort and in an independent 352-donor cohort.

The germline ends are 15 bases apart after V is trimmed by 7 bases and J by 6 bases. The CDR3, from cysteine to phenylalanine, totals 12 residues. The read is trimmed to its CDR3 DNA, 36 bases read in frame from base 1. CDR1 SQVTM and CDR2 ANQGSEA were looked up in the germline V gene. Sequencing used an Illumina HiSeq 1500. Starting from the raw public reads, TCRdb applied fastp trimming at Q25, assembled clones with MiXCR and retained in-frame beta chains. Here each entry gathers all rows of one CDR3 protein and keeps the most common genes and DNA. In all, the sample holds 210,000 or so distinct CDR3 sequences, and approximately 7% of those were seen once. The top ten hold roughly 6.5% of the sample. This clonotype came up a few times. This clone's antigen is unknown. Base qualities are not recorded, but no much larger clone differs from it by a single base.

The rearrangement combines TRBV29-1 with TRBJ1-2, with no confident D gene call. The clonotype comes from a human donor in good health (CMV status not recorded). Some clones in this sample may be carry-over from other donors' samples. Sequenced: PBMCs. The nucleotide sequence is given as TGCAGCGCCGGGCCTCTAGTCGATGGCTACACCTTC. It encodes CSAGPLVDGYTF.